This T cell receptor (beta chain) was obtained from a study of graft-versus-host responses after intestinal transplantation. Study summary: Among the recipients, transplants were multivisceral, liver-intestinal, or isolated intestinal. All of the recipients had induction that used anti-thymocyte globulin, then tacrolimus and steroids for three to four years.

Study-wide findings and caveats: Early post-transplant HvG declines showed an association with peak circulating GvH clone levels. GvH clones turned up in recipient marrow; some had shown up first in ileum or blood.

The CDR3 is 12 residues long. V was cut by 3 bases and J by 4 bases, with 10 bases left in between. CDR1 is GTSNPN and CDR2 is SVGIG in the germline V gene (reference sequence). A single count supports this clone. Its target is not known. Using immunoSEQ multiplex PCR, the repertoire was profiled, and TCRdb retains in-frame clones only, with some absent. The sample carries almost 70,000 clones, more than 90% recorded once. This chain links TRBV30 with TRBJ2-7, with D uncertain. The receptor comes from a human patient who received an intestinal transplant, so some T cells may come from the graft donor. Sequenced material: bone marrow, taken roughly 780 days after intestinal transplantation. The DNA for the CDR3 is TGTGCCTGGAGCTCCCAGACTTACGAGCAGTACTTC. Translation gives CAWSSQTYEQYF.